This T cell receptor (beta chain) came from a study of cytomegalovirus exposure and HLA in healthy donors. The PCR had 60 Vbeta and 13 Jbeta primers. This table comes from immunoSEQ multiplex PCR, and its TCRdb copy is limited to in-frame clones, with some not included. In the table there are roughly 200,000 clones, approximately 80% of which are singletons. Sequencing was carried out using PBMCs. The TCR was taken from a woman aged 18-30 years in good health and CMV-seronegative.

CDR3 protein: CASSPGLAGGYNEQFF. CDR3 nucleotides: TGCGCCAGCAGCCCGGGACTAGCGGGGGGGTACAATGAGCAGTTCTTC. The V and J genes are TRBV4-3 and TRBJ2-1, with TRBD2 matching 16 bases. Germline lookup yields CDR1 LGHNA and CDR2 YSLEER. With V trimmed by 4 bases and J by 4 bases, 1 base remained unmatched. The CDR3 is 16 residues long.